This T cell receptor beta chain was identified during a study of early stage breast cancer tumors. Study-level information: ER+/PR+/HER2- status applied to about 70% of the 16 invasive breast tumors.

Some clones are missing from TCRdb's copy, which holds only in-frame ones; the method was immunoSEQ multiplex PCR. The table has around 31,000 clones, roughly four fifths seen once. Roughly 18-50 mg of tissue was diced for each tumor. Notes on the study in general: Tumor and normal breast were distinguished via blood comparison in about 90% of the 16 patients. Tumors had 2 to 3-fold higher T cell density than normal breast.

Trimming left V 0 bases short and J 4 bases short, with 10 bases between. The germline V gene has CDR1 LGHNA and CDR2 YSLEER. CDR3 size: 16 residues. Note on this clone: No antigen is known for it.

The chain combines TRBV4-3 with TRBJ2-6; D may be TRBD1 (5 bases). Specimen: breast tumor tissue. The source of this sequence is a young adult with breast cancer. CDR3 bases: TGCGCCAGCAGCCAAGATCAGGGAACCGGGGCCAACGTCCTGACTTTC. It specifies CASSQDQGTGANVLTF.